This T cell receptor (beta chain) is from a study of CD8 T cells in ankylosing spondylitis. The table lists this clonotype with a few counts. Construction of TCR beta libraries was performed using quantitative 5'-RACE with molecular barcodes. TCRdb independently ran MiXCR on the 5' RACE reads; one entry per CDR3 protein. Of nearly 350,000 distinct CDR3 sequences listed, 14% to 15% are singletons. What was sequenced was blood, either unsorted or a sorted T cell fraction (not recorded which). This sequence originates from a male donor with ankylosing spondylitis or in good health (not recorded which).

CDR3 amino acids: CASNDRGWGYTF. CDR3 sequence (DNA): TGTGCCAGCAACGACAGGGGTTGGGGCTACACCTTC. The chain carries TRBV10-3 and TRBJ1-2; 8 nucleotides match TRBD1. J lost 8 bases, V lost 10 bases, and 9 bases had no gene match. The CDR3 has 12 amino acids. Germline assignment: CDR1 ENHRY and CDR2 SYGVKD.